What follows are 13 T cell receptor beta chains derived from one specimen sequenced in a study of T cells after somatic rescue of genetic block. The data were produced by immunoSEQ multiplex PCR, yet TCRdb's version contains in-frame clones alone and is incomplete. The data show more than 70,000 clones, with 85% to 90% seen just once and 1.5% to 2% held by the top ten. The sequenced sample consisted of peripheral blood mononuclear cells (PBMCs). Every receptor here comes from a woman aged 18-29 years.

The chain uses TRBV28 and TRBJ1-1; D uncertain. The length of the CDR3 is 16 residues. The germline V gene encodes CDR1 MDHEN and CDR2 SYDVKM. V lost 2 bases, J lost 1 base, and 14 bases lay in between. The chain's CDR3 is CASSLGTIPPNTEAFF. In nucleotides, the CDR3 is TGTGCCAGCAGTTTAGGAACCATCCCTCCGAACACTGAAGCTTTCTTT.

This chain uses TRBV7-3 with TRBJ1-1; D ambiguous. CDR3 length: 15 amino acids. Germline V gives CDR1 SGHTA, CDR2 FQGTGA. V was cut by 2 bases and J by 7 bases, with 17 bases left in between. CDR3 coding DNA: TGTGCCAGCAGCTTATTAGGCGGCGGAATCCATGAAGCTTTCTTT. Translation gives CASSLLGGGIHEAFF.

Ten or more counts support this clone. The genes are TRBV7-9 and TRBJ1-5, with 10 bases matching TRBD1. The CDR3 is made up of 15 amino acids. Losses at the gene ends were 3 bases for V and 4 bases for J; bases not matched to a gene: 3. The germline gives CDR1 SEHNR, CDR2 FQNEAQ (reference sequence). CDR3 sequence: CASSLTGGPNQPQHF. CDR3 nucleotides: TGTGCCAGCAGCTTGACAGGGGGCCCAAATCAGCCCCAGCATTTT.

The J gene is TRBJ2-1, the V gene TRBV9, with D perhaps matching TRBD2 (5 bases). This CDR3 is built from 15 residues. V shed 0 bases and J shed 8 bases, with 15 bases lying between them. Germline values: CDR1 SGDLS, CDR2 YYNGEE. The CDR3 here is CASSVGIGPGDEQFF. CDR3 sequence (DNA): TGTGCCAGCAGCGTAGGGATCGGACCCGGGGATGAGCAGTTCTTC.

The V gene is TRBV5-5, the J gene TRBJ2-7, with TRBD2 matching over 12 bases. Per the germline V gene, CDR1 is SGHKS and CDR2 is YYEKEE (reference sequence). V was clipped by 2 bases and J by 2 bases; unmatched bases: 2. This CDR3 has 15 amino acids. The CDR3: CASSLGLAGTYEQYF. DNA of the CDR3: TGTGCCAGCAGCTTAGGACTAGCGGGAACCTACGAGCAGTACTTC.

This sequence joins TRBV28 and TRBJ2-3; D tentatively reads TRBD1 or TRBD2 (5 bases each). The V gene lost 6 bases and the J gene lost 8 bases, with 21 bases spanning the gap. The CDR3 is made up of 15 amino acids. Germline V lookup: CDR1 MDHEN, CDR2 SYDVKM. CDR3 protein: CASRLEVGAPVTQYF. DNA of the CDR3: TGTGCCAGCAGACTTGAGGTCGGGGCCCCAGTTACGCAGTATTTT.

V usage is TRBV19 and J usage is TRBJ2-7; D gene unclear. Trimming shortened V by 6 bases and J by 0 bases, and 9 bases separated the two germline ends. CDR1 and CDR2 from the germline V gene are LNHDA and SQIVND (reference sequence). The CDR3 spans 13 residues. CDR3 coding DNA: TGTGCCAGTAGAGGGCTAGGCTCCTACGAGCAGTACTTC. Its translation: CASRGLGSYEQYF.

This clone has only one observation. The CDR3 region is CASSQGLAGVSYEQYF. The CDR3 nucleotides are TGCGCCAGCAGTCAAGGACTAGCGGGAGTCTCCTACGAGCAGTACTTC. V and J are TRBV5-1 and TRBJ2-7; 13 bases map to TRBD2. Germline CDR1 and CDR2: SGHRS and YFSETQ. CDR3 length: 16 amino acids. Trimming removed 5 bases from V and 0 bases from J; junction bases left unmatched: 5.

The chain recombines TRBV2 with TRBJ2-7; D unresolved. With 2 bases removed from V and 0 bases from J, the gap between germline ends came to 26 bases. CDR1 and CDR2 from the germline V gene are SNHLY and FYNNEI. The CDR3 runs to 20 residues. CDR3 amino acids: CASSEIRVGKGTTNSYEQYF. The CDR3, as DNA: TGTGCCAGCAGTGAAATTCGGGTTGGCAAGGGCACCACCAACTCCTACGAGCAGTACTTC.

J is TRBJ1-1 and V is TRBV4-3; weak D call: TRBD1 (6 bases). The CDR3 is made up of 17 amino acids. Per the germline V gene, CDR1 is LGHNA and CDR2 is YSLEER. The ends were cut back, 0 bases at V and 6 bases at J, with 20 bases in the middle. The CDR3 protein is CASSQEGAGTRTAEAFF. The CDR3 DNA reads TGCGCCAGCAGCCAAGAGGGGGCCGGGACCCGAACGGCTGAAGCTTTCTTT.

The rearrangement joins TRBV4-1 to TRBJ1-1, with 7 positions matching TRBD1. Per germline, CDR1 MGHRA and CDR2 YSYEKL. The CDR3 contains 13 residues. The junction had 5 bases not matched to a gene; V was cut back by 4 bases and J by 6 bases. The CDR3 is CASSLNRGPEAFF. CDR3 sequence (DNA): TGCGCCAGCAGCCTAAACAGGGGACCTGAAGCTTTCTTT.

The chain joins TRBV7-8 to TRBJ2-7; TRBD1 might be the D (5 bases). The V gene lost 6 bases and the J gene lost 3 bases, with 15 bases spanning the gap. The CDR3 covers 14 residues. Germline values: CDR1 SGHVS, CDR2 FQNEAQ. Here the CDR3 reads CASSFGAGNYEQYF. CDR3 DNA: TGTGCCAGCAGTTTTGGAGCAGGGAACTACGAGCAGTACTTC.

The DNA of the CDR3 is TGTGCCAGTAGTATAATGAGGGGGTACCAAGAGACCCAGTACTTC. Protein sequence: CASSIMRGYQETQYF. The rearrangement links TRBV19 to TRBJ2-5; weak D call: TRBD1 (6 bases). Germline V lookup: CDR1 LNHDA, CDR2 SQIVND (reference sequence). Trimming pared 2 bases from V and 0 bases from J, leaving 10 bases between. This CDR3 is 15 amino acids long.